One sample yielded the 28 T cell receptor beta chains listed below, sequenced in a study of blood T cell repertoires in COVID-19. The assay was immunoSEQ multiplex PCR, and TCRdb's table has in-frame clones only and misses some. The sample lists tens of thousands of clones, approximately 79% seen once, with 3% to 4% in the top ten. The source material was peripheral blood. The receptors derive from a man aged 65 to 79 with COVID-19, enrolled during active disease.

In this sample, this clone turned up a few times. This CDR3 is CASSASGQGNTEAFF. The CDR3 DNA reads as TGTGCCAGCAGCGCCTCCGGACAGGGGAACACTGAAGCTTTCTTT. This chain connects TRBV2 to TRBJ1-1, with 8 bases aligning to TRBD1. Unmatched junction bases numbered 7, after V lost 6 bases and J lost 1 base. Germline V gene data show CDR1 as SNHLY and CDR2 as FYNNEI. CDR3 size: 15 residues.

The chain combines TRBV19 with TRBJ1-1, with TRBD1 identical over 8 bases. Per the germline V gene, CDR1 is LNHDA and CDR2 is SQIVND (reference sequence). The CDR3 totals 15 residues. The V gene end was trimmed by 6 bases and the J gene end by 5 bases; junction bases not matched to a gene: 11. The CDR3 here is CASRLSPDRATEAFF. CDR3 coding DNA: TGTGCCAGTAGGCTTTCCCCGGACAGGGCAACTGAAGCTTTCTTT.

This CDR3 reads CASSIEGAEGDRDEQYF. In nucleotides, the CDR3 is TGTGCCAGCAGCATTGAGGGGGCCGAGGGAGATCGGGACGAGCAGTACTTC. V usage is TRBV7-3 and J usage is TRBJ2-7, with 7 bases aligning to TRBD1. The V and J ends lost 5 bases and 5 bases, in that order; junction bases with no gene match: 18. The CDR3 runs 17 residues. Germline values: CDR1 SGHTA, CDR2 FQGTGA.

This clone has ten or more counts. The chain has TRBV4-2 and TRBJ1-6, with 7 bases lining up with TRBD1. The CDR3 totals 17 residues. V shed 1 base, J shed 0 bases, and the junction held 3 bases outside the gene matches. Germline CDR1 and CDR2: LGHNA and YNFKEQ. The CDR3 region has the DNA TGTGCCAGCAGCCAAGGACAGGGAAGCTCCTATAATTCACCCCTCCACTTT. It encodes CASSQGQGSSYNSPLHF.

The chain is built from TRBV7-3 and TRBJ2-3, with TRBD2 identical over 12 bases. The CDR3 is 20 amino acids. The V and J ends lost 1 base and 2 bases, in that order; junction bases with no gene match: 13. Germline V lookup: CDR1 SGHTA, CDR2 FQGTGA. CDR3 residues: CASSLIPPSGRAYTTDTQYF. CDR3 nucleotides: TGTGCCAGCAGCTTAATTCCCCCTAGCGGGAGGGCCTATACCACAGATACGCAGTATTTT.

CDR3 in amino acids: CASSTIAERNEQFF. Here the CDR3 DNA reads TGTGCCAGCAGCACAATAGCGGAGCGGAATGAGCAGTTCTTC. The chain has TRBV28 and TRBJ2-1, with D possibly matching TRBD2 (6 bases). Per germline, CDR1 MDHEN and CDR2 SYDVKM. CDR3 size: 14 residues. Trimming stripped 6 bases from V and 7 bases from J, with 16 bases between.

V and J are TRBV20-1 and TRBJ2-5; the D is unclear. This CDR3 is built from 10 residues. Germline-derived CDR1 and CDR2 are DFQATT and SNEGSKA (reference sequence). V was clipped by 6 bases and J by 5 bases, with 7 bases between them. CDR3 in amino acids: CSAFAETQYF. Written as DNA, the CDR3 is TGCAGTGCCTTTGCGGAGACCCAGTACTTC.

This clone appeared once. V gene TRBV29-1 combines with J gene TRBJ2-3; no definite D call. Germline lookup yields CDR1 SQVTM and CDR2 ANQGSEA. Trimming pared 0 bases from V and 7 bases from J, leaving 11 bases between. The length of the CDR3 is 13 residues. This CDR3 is CSVEDRGINTQYF. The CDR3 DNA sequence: TGCAGCGTTGAAGATAGAGGTATAAATACGCAGTATTTT.

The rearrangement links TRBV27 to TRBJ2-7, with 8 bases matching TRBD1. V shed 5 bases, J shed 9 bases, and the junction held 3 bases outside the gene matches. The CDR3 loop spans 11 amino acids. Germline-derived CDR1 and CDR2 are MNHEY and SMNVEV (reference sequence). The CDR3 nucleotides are TGTGCCAGCAGTGACGACAGGGGGCAGTACTTC. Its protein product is CASSDDRGQYF.

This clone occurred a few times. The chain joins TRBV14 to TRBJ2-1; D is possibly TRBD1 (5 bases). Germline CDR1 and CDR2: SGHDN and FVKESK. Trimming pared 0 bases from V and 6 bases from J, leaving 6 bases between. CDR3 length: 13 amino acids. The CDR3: CASSQDRVNEQFF. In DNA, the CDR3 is TGTGCCAGCAGCCAAGACAGGGTCAATGAGCAGTTCTTC.

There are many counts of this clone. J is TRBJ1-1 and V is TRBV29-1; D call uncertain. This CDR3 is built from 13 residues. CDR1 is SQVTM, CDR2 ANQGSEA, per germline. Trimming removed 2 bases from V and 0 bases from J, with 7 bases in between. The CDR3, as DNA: TGCAGCGTTGAACGGCGGCTGAACACTGAAGCTTTCTTT. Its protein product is CSVERRLNTEAFF.

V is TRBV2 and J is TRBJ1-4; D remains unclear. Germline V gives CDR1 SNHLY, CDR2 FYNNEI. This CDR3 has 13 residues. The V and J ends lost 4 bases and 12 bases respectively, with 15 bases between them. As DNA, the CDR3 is TGTGCCAGCAGTGTGCGGGTCAAGTGGGAACTGTTTTTT. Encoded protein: CASSVRVKWELFF.

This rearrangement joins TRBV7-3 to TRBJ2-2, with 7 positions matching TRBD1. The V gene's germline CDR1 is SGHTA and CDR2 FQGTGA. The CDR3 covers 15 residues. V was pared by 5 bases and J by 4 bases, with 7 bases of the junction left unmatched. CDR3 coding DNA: TGTGCCAGCAGCCTTAGGGGGCAGGGCACCGGGGAGCTGTTTTTT. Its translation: CASSLRGQGTGELFF.

CDR3 nucleotides: TGTGCCATCAAGGGAGGTCTGAATTCACCCCTCCACTTT. It yields the protein CAIKGGLNSPLHF. The chain recombines TRBV10-3 with TRBJ1-6, with D unresolved. The CDR3 length is 13 residues. The V gene's germline CDR1 is ENHRY and CDR2 SYGVKD. V was cut by 7 bases and J by 7 bases, with 11 bases left in between.

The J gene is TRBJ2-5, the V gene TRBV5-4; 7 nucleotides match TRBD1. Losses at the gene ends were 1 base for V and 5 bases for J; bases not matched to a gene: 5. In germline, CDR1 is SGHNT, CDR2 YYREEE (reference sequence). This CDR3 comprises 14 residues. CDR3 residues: CASSLSPQGETQYF. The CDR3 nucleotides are TGTGCCAGCAGCTTGTCTCCACAGGGGGAGACCCAGTACTTC.

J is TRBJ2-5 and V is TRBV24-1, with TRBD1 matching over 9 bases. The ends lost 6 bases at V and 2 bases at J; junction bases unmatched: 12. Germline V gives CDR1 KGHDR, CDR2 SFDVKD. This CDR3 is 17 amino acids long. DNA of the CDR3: TGTGCCACCAGTAGTTCGGGCCACAGGGGGCGTCAAGAGACCCAGTACTTC. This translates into CATSSSGHRGRQETQYF.

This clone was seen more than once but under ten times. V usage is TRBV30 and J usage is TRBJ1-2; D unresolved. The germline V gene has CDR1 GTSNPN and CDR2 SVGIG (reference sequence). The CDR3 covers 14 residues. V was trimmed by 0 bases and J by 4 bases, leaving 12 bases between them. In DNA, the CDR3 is TGTGCCTGGAGTGTCTCCTCGGTGTCCTATGGCTACACCTTC. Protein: CAWSVSSVSYGYTF.

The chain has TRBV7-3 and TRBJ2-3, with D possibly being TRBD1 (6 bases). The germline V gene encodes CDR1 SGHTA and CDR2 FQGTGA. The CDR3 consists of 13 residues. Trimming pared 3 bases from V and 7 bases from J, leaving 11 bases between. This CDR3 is CASSFTGSNTQYF. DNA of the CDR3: TGTGCCAGCAGCTTTACAGGGAGTAATACGCAGTATTTT. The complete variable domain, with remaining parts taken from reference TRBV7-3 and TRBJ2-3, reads GAGVSQTPSNKVTEKGKYVELRCDPISGHTALYWYRQSLGQGPEFLIYFQGTGAADDSGLPNDRFFAVRPEGSVSTLKIQRTERGDSAVYLCASSFTGSNTQYFGPGTRLTVL.

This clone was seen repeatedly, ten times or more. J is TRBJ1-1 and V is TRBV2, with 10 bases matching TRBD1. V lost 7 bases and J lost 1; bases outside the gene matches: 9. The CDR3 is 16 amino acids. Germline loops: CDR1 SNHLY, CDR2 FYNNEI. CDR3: CASTVPGQGTNTEAFF. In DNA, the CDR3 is TGTGCCAGCACCGTCCCGGGACAGGGGACGAACACTGAAGCTTTCTTT.

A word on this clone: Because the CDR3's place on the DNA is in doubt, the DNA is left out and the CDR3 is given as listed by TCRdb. This CDR3 reads CASSTSGLAGGQFF. V is TRBV6-6 and J is TRBJ2-1; the table's D call of TRBD2 was not tested on the DNA. The CDR3 length is 14 residues, termini included. Germline CDR1 reads MNHNY; CDR2 reads SVGAGI (reference sequence).

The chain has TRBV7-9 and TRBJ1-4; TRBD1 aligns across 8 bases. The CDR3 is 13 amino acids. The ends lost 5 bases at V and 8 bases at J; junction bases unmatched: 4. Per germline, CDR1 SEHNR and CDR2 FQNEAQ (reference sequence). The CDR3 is CASSRGQGEKLFF. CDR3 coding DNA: TGTGCCAGCAGCCGCGGACAGGGCGAAAAACTGTTTTTT.

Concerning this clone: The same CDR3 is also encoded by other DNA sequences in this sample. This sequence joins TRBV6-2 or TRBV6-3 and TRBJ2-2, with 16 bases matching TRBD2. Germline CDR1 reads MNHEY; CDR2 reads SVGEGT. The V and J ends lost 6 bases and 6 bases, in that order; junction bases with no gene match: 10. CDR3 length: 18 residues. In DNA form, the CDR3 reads TGTGCCAGCAGCCCCGCCGGGACTAGCGGGAGGGCCCCCGGGGAGCTGTTTTTT. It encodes CASSPAGTSGRAPGELFF.

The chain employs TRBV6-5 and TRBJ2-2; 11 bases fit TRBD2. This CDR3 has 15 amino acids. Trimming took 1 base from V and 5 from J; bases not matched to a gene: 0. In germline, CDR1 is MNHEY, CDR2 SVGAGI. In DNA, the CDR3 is TGTGCCAGCAGTTACTGGACTAGCGGGACCGGGGAGCTGTTTTTT. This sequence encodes CASSYWTSGTGELFF.

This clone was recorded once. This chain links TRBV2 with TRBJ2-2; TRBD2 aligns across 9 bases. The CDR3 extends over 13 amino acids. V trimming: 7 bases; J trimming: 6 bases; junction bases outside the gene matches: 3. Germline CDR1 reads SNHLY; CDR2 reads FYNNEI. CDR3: CASIAGGAGELFF. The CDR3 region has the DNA TGTGCCAGCATCGCGGGAGGGGCCGGGGAGCTGTTTTTT. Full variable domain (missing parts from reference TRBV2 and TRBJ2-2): EPEVTQTPSHQVTQMGQEVILRCVPISNHLYFYWYRQILGQKVEFLVSFYNNEISEKSEIFDDQFSVERPDGSNFTLKIRSTKLEDSAMYFCASIAGGAGELFFGEGSRLTVL.

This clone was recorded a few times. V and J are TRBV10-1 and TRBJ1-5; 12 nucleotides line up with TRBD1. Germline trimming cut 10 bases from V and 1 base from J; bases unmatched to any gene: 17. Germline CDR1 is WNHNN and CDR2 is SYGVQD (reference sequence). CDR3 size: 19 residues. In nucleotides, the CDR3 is TGCGCCAACCCTGCCGGGACAGGGGGCGCACTCACCAGCAATCAGCCCCAGCATTTT. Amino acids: CANPAGTGGALTSNQPQHF.

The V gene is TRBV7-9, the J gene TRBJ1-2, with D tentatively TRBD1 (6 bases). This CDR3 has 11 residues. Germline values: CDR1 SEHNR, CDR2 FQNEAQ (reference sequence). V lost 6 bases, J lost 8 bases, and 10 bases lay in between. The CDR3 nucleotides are TGTGCCAGCAGAACAGGGCACGGCTACACCTTC. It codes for CASRTGHGYTF.

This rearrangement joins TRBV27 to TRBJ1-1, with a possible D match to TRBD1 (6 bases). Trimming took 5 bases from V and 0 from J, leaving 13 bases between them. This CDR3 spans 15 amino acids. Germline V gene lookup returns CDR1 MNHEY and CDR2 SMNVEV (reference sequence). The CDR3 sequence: CASSARYRVNTEAFF. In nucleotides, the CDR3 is TGTGCCAGCAGTGCGCGCTACAGGGTGAACACTGAAGCTTTCTTT.

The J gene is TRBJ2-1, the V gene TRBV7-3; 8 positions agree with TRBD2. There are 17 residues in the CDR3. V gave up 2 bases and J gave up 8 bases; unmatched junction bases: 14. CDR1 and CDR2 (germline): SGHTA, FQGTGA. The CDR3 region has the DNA TGTGCCAGCAGCTTATTGTTAGCCGGGAGGGGATTTCATGAGCAGTTCTTC. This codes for CASSLLLAGRGFHEQFF.